Included here is one T cell receptor beta chain sequence, with context. The sample is drawn from a study of blood T cell repertoires in COVID-19. Study summary: From T cells, B-cell-depleted T cells, or PBMCs came the material, which was cDNA or gDNA.

Original processing notes: How many nucleated cells were present was estimated from reference gene primer amplification. Using immunoSEQ multiplex PCR, the repertoire was profiled, and TCRdb retains in-frame clones only, with some absent. V and J calls and clone size are given by that table; D and trimming were obtained from the DNA. The sample lists about 42,000 clones, around 85% occurring once. This sequence originates from a middle-aged man with active COVID-19. Sequencing used peripheral blood.

The CDR3 loop reads CATSETGKRTSGRAYNEQFF. CDR3 nucleotide sequence: TGTGCCACCAGTGAGACCGGTAAGAGGACTAGCGGGAGGGCTTACAATGAGCAGTTCTTC. The chain carries TRBV24-1 and TRBJ2-1; 15 bases map to TRBD2. In germline, CDR1 is KGHDR, CDR2 SFDVKD. V was pared by 4 bases and J by 4 bases, with 13 bases of the junction left unmatched. CDR3 length: 20 residues.